This entry describes one T cell receptor beta chain. The authors' processing: Amplification of reference gene primers provided the estimated nucleated cell counts. Here immunoSEQ multiplex PCR was the method, and the copy in TCRdb shows in-frame clones only, minus some. V, J and clone size are those of that table, while D and trimming were read from the DNA. The sample has about 280,000 clones, about 89% seen once. The CDR3 runs 14 residues. Germline-derived CDR1 and CDR2 are MGHDK and SYGVNS. V shed 6 bases and J shed 0 bases, with 9 bases lying between them. This entry belongs to a study of blood T cell repertoires in COVID-19. Turning to the study itself: From the United States, Italy and Spain came samples of acute and convalescent COVID-19. From T cells, B-cell-depleted T cells, or PBMCs came the material, which was cDNA or gDNA.

The rearrangement joins TRBV25-1 to TRBJ1-3; D remains ambiguous. Source material: peripheral blood. This TCR came from a middle-aged man with acute or convalescent COVID-19. CDR3 bases: TGTGCCAGCAGAGATAGAAACTCTGGAAACACCATATATTTT. Protein product: CASRDRNSGNTIYF.